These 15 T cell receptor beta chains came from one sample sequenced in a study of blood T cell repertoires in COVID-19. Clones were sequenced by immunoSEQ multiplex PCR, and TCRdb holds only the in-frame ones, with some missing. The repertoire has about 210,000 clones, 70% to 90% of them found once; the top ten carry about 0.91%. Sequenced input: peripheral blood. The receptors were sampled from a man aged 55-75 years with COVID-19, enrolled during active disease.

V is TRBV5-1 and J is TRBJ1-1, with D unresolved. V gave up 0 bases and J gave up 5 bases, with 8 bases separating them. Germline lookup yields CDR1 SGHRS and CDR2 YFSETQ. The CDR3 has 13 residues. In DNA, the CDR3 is TGCGCCAGCAGCTTGGCTATAATTACTGAAGCTTTCTTT. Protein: CASSLAIITEAFF.

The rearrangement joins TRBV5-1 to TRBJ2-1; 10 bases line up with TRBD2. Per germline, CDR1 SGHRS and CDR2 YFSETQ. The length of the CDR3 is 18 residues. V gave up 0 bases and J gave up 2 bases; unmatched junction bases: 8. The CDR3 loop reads CASSLAGLAGVPYNEQFF. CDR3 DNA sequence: TGCGCCAGCAGCTTGGCCGGGCTAGCGGGAGTTCCCTACAATGAGCAGTTCTTC.

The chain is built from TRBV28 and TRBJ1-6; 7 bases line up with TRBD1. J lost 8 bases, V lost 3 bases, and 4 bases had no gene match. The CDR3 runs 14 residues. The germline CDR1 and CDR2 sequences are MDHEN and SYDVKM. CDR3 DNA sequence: TGTGCCAGCAGTTTGGCCAGGGGGGATTCACCCCTCCACTTT. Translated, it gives CASSLARGDSPLHF.

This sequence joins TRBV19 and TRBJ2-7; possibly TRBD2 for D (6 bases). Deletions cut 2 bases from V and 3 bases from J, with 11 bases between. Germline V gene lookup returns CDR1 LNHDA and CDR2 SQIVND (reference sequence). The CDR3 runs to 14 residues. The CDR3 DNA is TGTGCCAGTAGTATAACGGGAGTAGGCTACGAGCAGTACTTC. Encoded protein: CASSITGVGYEQYF.

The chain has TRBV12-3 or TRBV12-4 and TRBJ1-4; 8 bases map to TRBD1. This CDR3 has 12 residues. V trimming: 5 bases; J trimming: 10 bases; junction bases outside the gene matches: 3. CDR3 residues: CASSRQGSKLFF. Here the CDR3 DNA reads TGTGCCAGCAGTAGACAGGGGTCAAAACTGTTTTTT.

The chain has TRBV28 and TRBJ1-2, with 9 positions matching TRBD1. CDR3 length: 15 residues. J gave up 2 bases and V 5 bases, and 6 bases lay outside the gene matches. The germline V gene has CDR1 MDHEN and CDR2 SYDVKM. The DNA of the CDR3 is TGTGCCAGCAGTGGAACCGGGACAGGGAACTATGGCTACACCTTC. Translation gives CASSGTGTGNYGYTF.

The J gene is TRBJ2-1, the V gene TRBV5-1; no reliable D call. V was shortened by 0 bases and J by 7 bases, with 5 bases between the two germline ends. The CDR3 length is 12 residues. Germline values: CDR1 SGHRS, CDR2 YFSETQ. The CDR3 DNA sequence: TGCGCCAGCAGCTTGGGGGCGAATGAGCAGTTCTTC. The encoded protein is CASSLGANEQFF.

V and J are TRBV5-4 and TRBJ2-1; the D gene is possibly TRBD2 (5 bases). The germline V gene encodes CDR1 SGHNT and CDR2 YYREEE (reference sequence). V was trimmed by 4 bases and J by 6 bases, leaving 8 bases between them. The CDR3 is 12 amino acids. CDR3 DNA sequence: TGTGCCAGCAGCCCGAGCGGCAATGAGCAGTTCTTC. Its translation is CASSPSGNEQFF.

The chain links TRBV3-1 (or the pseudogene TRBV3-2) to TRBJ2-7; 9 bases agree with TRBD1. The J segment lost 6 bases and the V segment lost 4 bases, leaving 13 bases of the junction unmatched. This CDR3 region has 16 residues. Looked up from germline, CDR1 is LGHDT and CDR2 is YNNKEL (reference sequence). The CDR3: CASSLSGTGHRSEQYF. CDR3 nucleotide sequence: TGTGCCAGCAGCCTCTCCGGGACAGGGCATCGCAGCGAGCAGTACTTC.

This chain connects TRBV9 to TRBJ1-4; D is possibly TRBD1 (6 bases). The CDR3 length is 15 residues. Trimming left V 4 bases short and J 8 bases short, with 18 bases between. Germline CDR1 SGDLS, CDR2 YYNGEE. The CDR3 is CASSLTGTEDEKLFF. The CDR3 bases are TGTGCCAGCAGCCTCACAGGGACGGAAGACGAAAAACTGTTTTTT.

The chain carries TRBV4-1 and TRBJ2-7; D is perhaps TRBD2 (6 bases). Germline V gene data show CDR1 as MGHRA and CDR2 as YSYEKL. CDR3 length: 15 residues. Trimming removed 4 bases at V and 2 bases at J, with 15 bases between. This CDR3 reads CASSRPGLPPYEQYF. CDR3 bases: TGCGCCAGCAGCCGGCCGGGACTCCCCCCCTACGAGCAGTACTTC.

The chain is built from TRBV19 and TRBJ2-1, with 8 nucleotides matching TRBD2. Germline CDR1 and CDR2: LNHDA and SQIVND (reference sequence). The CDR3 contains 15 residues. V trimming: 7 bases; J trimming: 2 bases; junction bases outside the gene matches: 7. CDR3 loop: CASNKAGATYNEQFF. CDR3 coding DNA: TGTGCCAGTAATAAAGCGGGAGCTACCTACAATGAGCAGTTCTTC. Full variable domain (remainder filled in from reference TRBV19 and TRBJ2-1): DGGITQSPKYLFRKEGQNVTLSCEQNLNHDAMYWYRQDPGQGLRLIYYSQIVNDFQKGDIAEGYSVSREKKESFPLTVTSAQKNPTAFYLCASNKAGATYNEQFFGPGTRLTVL.

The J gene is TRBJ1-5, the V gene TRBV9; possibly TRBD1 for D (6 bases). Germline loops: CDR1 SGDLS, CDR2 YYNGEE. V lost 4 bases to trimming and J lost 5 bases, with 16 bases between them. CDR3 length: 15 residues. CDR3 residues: CASSSHGEGDQPQHF. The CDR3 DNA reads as TGTGCCAGCAGCTCCCATGGGGAGGGGGATCAGCCCCAGCATTTT.

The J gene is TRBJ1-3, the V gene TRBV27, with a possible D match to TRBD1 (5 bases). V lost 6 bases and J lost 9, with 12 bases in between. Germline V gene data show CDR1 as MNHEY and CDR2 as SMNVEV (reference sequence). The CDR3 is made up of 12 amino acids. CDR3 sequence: CASRQGAGTIYF. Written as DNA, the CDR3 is TGTGCCAGCAGGCAGGGCGCAGGCACCATATATTTT.

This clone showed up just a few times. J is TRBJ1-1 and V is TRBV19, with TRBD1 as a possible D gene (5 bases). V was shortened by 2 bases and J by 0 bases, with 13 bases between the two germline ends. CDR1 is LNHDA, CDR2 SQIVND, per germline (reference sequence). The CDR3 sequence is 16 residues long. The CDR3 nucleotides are TGTGCCAGTAGTATATGGTCAGGGTTGGTGAACACTGAAGCTTTCTTT. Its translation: CASSIWSGLVNTEAFF.